This T cell receptor beta chain stems from a study of T-cell reconstitution after alpha-beta-depleted transplantation in children. Findings of the study overall: T-cell counts and diversity at one year post-transplant came mainly from newly produced T cells. Some patients owed their high day-60 TCRbeta diversity to surviving recipient T cells and thymic progenitors.

The ends lost 7 bases at V and 7 bases at J; junction bases unmatched: 8. The CDR3 sequence is 15 residues long. Germline assignment: CDR1 MDHEN and CDR2 SYDVKM. There are a few counts of this clonotype. Its target is not known. The TCRbeta library was prepared with unique molecular identifiers. MiXCR was run by TCRdb on the PCR reads, yielding one entry per CDR3 protein. The data show 450,000 to 700,000 distinct CDR3 sequences, over 20% seen once. The sample in question was PBMCs, obtained before TCRalphabeta/CD19-depleted stem cell transplant. This chain connects TRBV28 to TRBJ1-6; 9 bases align to TRBD1. The receptor was isolated from a boy under three years old with Wiskott-Aldrich syndrome, due to receive a stem cell transplant. The CDR3 coding sequence is TGTGCCAGCAAGATCTTCGACAGGGGGAATTCACCCCTCCACTTT. Its protein product is CASKIFDRGNSPLHF.